One T cell receptor (beta chain) is described in this entry. Its antigen is not identified. TCRdb re-called the RT-PCR reads with MiXCR, one entry per CDR3 protein. Here the sample spans 500,000 or so distinct CDR3 sequences, 15% to 20% being singletons. This record belongs to a study of response to subunit inactivated influenza vaccine. General study points: Each seasonal influenza vaccination, the authors suggested, recruits few new T cells.

This receptor was identified in a man in his fifties or sixties who received an inactivated influenza vaccine. This sample comprised CD4+ T cells sorted from PBMCs, obtained roughly 24 months after vaccination.

In DNA form, the CDR3 reads TGCAGTGCTGGGGGTGGACTAGCGGGAGCAGATACGCAGTATTTT. Translating it yields CSAGGGLAGADTQYF. This sequence joins TRBV20-1 and TRBJ2-3; TRBD2 aligns across 13 bases. Germline V CDR1 and CDR2: DFQATT, SNEGSKA (reference sequence). The CDR3 is 15 residues long. The J segment lost 4 bases and the V segment lost 5 bases, leaving 6 bases of the junction unmatched.